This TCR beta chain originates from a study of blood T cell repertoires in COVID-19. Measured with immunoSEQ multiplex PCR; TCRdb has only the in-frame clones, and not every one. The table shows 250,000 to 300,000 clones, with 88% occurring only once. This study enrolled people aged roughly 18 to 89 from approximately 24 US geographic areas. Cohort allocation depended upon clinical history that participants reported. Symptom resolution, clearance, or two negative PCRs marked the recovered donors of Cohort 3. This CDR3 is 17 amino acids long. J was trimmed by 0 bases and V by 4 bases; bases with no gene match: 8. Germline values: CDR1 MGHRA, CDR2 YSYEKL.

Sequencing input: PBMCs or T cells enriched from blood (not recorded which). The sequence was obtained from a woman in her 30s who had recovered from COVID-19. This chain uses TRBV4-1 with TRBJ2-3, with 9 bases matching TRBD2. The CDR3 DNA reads TGCGCCAGCAGCCTAACGCGCGGGGGGGGAAGCACAGATACGCAGTATTTT. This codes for CASSLTRGGGSTDTQYF.